This T cell receptor beta chain was identified in a study of CXCR3-negative and CXCR3-positive naive CD8 T cells. The study, taken as a whole, reports: Naive subsets had comparable surface CD5, so TRB CDR3 properties gauged TCR strength. The TRB CDR3s that CXCR3-positive naive cells carried were more hydrophobic than those of CXCR3-negative naive cells. TRBV-TRBJ usage was similar across naive CXCR3 subsets but distinct in memory cells.

Of note for this clonotype: As yet, its antigen is unknown.

TRB cDNA libraries were made by UMI-labeled 5' RACE. TCRdb reprocessed the 5' RACE reads and stores each CDR3 protein as one record, lacking DNA. The sample's table shows 50,000 to 60,000 distinct CDR3 sequences. There are 13 residues in the CDR3. CDR1 is SGHDN, CDR2 FVKESK, per germline. Sorts performed in triplicate captured hundreds of thousands of cells each from every CD8+ T cell subset. This TCR derives from a human donor in good health. Some clones in this sample may be carry-over from other donors' samples. Sample: naive CXCR3- CD8+ T cells from blood. Subset given: CD45RO-CCR7+CD27+CD95- naive CD8+ T cells lacking CXCR3 (TNR3-). The chain links TRBV14 to TRBJ2-7; TCRdb returns TRBD1, unconfirmable since there is no DNA. The CDR3 spells CASSGRVADEQYF.